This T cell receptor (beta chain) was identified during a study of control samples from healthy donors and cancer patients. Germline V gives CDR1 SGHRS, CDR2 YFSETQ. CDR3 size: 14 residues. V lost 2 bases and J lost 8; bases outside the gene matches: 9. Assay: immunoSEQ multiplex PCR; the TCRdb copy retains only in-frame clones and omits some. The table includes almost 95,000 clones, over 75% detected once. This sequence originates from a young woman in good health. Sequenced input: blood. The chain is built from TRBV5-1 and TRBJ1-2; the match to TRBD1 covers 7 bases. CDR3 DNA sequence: TGCGCCAGCAGCTTCCTACAGGGGATGAGCGGCTACACCTTC. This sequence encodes CASSFLQGMSGYTF. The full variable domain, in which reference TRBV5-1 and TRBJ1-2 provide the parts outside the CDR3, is KAGVTQTPRYLIKTRGQQVTLSCSPISGHRSVSWYQQTPGQGLQFLFEYFSETQRNKGNFPGRFSGRQFSNSRSEMNVSTLELGDSALYLCASSFLQGMSGYTFGSGTRLTVV.